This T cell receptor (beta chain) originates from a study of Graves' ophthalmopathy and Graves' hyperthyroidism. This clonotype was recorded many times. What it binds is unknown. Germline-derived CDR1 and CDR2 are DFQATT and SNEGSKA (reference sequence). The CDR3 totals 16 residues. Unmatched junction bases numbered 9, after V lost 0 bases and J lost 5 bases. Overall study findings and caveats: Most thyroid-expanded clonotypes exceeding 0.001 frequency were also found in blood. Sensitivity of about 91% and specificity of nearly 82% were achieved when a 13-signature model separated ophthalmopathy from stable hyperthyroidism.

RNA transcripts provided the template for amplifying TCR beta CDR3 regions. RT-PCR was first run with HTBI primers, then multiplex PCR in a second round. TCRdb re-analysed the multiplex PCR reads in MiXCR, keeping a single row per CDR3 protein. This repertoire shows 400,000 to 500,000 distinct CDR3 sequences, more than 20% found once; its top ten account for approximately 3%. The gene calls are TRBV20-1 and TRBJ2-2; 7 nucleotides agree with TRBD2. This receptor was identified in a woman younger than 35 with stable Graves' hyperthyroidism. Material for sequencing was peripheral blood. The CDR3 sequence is CSARDGGGSRTGELFF. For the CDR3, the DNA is TGCAGTGCTAGAGACGGAGGCGGGAGCCGAACCGGGGAGCTGTTTTTT.